A selection of T cell receptor beta chains follows, all from one sample in a study of cytomegalovirus exposure and HLA in healthy donors. Sequenced by immunoSEQ multiplex PCR; TCRdb stores in-frame clones only, minus some. The data show some 180,000 clones, 77% seen once. The sample taken for sequencing was PBMCs. The receptors were sampled from a woman aged 60-75 years in good health and CMV-seropositive. Both conserved end residues are part of each CDR3. Fields, in order: V gene, D gene, J gene, CDR3 protein. D genes are given only for firm matches.

v_call: TRBV7-8
d_call: -
j_call: TRBJ1-6
cdr3_aa: CASSLVGQSYNSPLHF

v_call: TRBV5-1
d_call: -
j_call: TRBJ2-2
cdr3_aa: CASSFSASALTGELFF

v_call: TRBV6-5
d_call: -
j_call: TRBJ1-1
cdr3_aa: CASSNTLQGSAFF

v_call: TRBV27
d_call: TRBD1
j_call: TRBJ1-3
cdr3_aa: CASSLSDRGPVHF

v_call: TRBV7-8
d_call: TRBD2
j_call: TRBJ2-3
cdr3_aa: CASRNPGRADTQYF

v_call: TRBV7-9
d_call: -
j_call: TRBJ1-5
cdr3_aa: CASSSSTRPQHF

v_call: TRBV11-2
d_call: -
j_call: TRBJ1-4
cdr3_aa: CASSRTPATNEKLFF

v_call: TRBV5-6
d_call: -
j_call: TRBJ1-1
cdr3_aa: CASSLGFLAMNTEAFF

v_call: TRBV14
d_call: -
j_call: TRBJ2-1
cdr3_aa: CASSQVALAIISYNEQFF

v_call: TRBV6-6
d_call: -
j_call: TRBJ2-1
cdr3_aa: CASRERGTPYNEQFF

v_call: TRBV28
d_call: TRBD2
j_call: TRBJ2-4
cdr3_aa: CASSPRGGIQVIGMQYF